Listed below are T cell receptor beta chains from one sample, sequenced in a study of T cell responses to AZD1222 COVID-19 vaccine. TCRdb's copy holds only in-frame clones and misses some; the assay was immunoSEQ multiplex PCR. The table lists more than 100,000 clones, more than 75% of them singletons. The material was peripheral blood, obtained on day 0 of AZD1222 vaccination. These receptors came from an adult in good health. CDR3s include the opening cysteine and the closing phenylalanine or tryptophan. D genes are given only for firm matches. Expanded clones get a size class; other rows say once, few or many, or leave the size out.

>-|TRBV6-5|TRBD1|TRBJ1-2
TGTGCCAGCACCCGGACAGGGGATGGCTACACCTTC
CASTRTGDGYTF
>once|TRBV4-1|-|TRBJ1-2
TGCGCCAGCAGCCAAGGGGGGGCCCCCGCCTATGGCTACACCTTC
CASSQGGAPAYGYTF
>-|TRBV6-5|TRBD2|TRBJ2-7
TGTGCCAGCAGTTACTCTTCAGGACTAGCATACGAGCAGTACTTC
CASSYSSGLAYEQYF
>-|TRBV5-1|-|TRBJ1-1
TGCGCCAGCAGCTTGATTGGGGGGCGCGACACTGAAGCTTTCTTT
CASSLIGGRDTEAFF
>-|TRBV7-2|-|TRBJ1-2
TGTGCCAGCAGCTTAGTTGGAGGGGCAGGGTATGGCTACACCTTC
CASSLVGGAGYGYTF
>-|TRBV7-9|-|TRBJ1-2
TGTGCCAGCAGCTTAGGTACCGGGACTCACTATGGCTACACCTTC
CASSLGTGTHYGYTF
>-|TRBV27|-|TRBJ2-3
TGTGCCAGCAGTGTGCTAGGGGATACGCAGTATTTT
CASSVLGDTQYF
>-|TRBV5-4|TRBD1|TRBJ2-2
TGTGCCAGCAGGGGGGTGGGGACAGGGGCGAGTGCCGGGGAGCTGTTTTTT
CASRGVGTGASAGELFF
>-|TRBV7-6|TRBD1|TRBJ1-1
TGTGCCAGCAGCTACGGGACAGGGGGCACTGAAGCTTTCTTT
CASSYGTGGTEAFF
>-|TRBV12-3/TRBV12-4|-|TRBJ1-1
TGTGCCAGCAGTTTAGGCGTGAACACTGAAGCTTTCTTT
CASSLGVNTEAFF
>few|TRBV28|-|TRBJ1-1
TGTGCCAGCAGTTCTGGGTCAAAGTCGCGGTTCTTT
CASSSGSKSRFF
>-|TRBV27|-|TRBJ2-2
TGTGCCAGCAGTTGGGGGCGGGGCACCGGGGAGCTGTTTTTT
CASSWGRGTGELFF
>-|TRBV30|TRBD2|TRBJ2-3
TGTGCCTGGGGAACCGGGACTAGCGGTTTACTCGACCCAGATACGCAGTATTTT
CAWGTGTSGLLDPDTQYF
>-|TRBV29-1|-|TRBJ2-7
TGCAGCGTTGATGACGACAGAACGGGCGAGCAGTACTTC
CSVDDDRTGEQYF
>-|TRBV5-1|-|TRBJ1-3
TGCGCCAGCAGCCCGGGACGGTACTCTGGAAACACCATATATTTT
CASSPGRYSGNTIYF
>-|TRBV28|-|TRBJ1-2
TGTGCCAGCAGTCTAACTTATAACTATGGCTACACCTTC
CASSLTYNYGYTF
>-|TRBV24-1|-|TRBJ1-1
TGTGCCACTCGTACGGGATCGGACAAAACTGAAGCTTTCTTT
CATRTGSDKTEAFF
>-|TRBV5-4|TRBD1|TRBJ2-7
TGTGCCAGCAGCTTGGGAGACAGGGGCCACGAGCAGTACTTC
CASSLGDRGHEQYF
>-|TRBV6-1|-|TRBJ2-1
TGTGCCAGCAGTGCTCCACCGGGGTGGGGGAGCTCCTACAATGAGCAGTTCTTC
CASSAPPGWGSSYNEQFF